This T cell receptor beta chain derives from a study of T cell responses to AZD1222 COVID-19 vaccine. Study information: Pooled samples include second doses given at about 4 or 12 weeks. Notes on the study in general: White British people made up most donors, females outnumbered males, and clonal diversity was possibly underestimated. Researchers took repertoire samples only after the peak T cell response had come.

A remark on this clone: What it binds is unknown.

The repertoire was sequenced with immunoSEQ multiplex PCR; TCRdb's copy has only in-frame clones and lacks some. The data contain about 99,000 clones, 87% of them singletons. Germline V lookup: CDR1 SGHAT, CDR2 FQNNGV. V lost 3 bases, J lost 7 bases, and 10 bases lay in between. This CDR3 is built from 13 residues. V is TRBV11-2 and J is TRBJ1-5, with unresolved D. The specimen comprised peripheral blood, sampled on day 0 of AZD1222 vaccination. This TCR came from an adult in good health. CDR3 protein: CASSLSGNQPQHF. The CDR3 nucleotides read TGTGCCAGCAGCTTGTCTGGTAACCAGCCCCAGCATTTT. Using reference TRBV11-2 and TRBJ1-5 for the parts outside the CDR3, the full variable domain is EAGVAQSPRYKIIEKRQSVAFWCNPISGHATLYWYQQILGQGPKLLIQFQNNGVVDDSQLPKDRFSAERLKGVDSTLKIQPAKLEDSAVYLCASSLSGNQPQHFGDGTRLSIL.